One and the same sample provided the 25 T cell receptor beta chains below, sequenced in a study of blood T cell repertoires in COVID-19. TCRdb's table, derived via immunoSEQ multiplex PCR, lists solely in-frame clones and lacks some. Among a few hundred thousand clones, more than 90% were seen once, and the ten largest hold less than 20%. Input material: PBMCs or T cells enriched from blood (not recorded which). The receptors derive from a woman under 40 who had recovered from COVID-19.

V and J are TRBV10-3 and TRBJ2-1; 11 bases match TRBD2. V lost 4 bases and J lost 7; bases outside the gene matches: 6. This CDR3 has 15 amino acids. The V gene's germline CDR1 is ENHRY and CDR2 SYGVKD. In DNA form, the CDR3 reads TGTGCCATCAGTGTAGCGGGGGGGGCAATAAATGAGCAGTTCTTC. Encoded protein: CAISVAGGAINEQFF.

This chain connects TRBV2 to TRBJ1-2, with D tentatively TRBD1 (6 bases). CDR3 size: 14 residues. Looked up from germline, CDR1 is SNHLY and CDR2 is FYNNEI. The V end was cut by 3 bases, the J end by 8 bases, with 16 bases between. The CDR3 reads CASSDYPGHRGYTF. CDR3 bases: TGTGCCAGCAGTGATTACCCGGGACATCGGGGCTACACCTTC.

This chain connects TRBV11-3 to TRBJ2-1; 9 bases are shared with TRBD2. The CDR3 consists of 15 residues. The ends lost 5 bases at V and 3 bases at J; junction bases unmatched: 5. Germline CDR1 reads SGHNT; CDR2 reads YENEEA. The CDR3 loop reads CASSLRGGYYNEQFF. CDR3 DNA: TGTGCCAGCAGCCTGCGGGGGGGTTACTACAATGAGCAGTTCTTC.

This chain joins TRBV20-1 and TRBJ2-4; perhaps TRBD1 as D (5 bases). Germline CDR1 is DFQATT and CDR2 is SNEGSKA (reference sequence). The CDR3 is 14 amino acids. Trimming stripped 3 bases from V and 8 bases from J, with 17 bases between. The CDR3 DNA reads TGCAGTGCTAGTGCAGGACATTTGGCTGACATTCAGTACTTC. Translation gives CSASAGHLADIQYF.

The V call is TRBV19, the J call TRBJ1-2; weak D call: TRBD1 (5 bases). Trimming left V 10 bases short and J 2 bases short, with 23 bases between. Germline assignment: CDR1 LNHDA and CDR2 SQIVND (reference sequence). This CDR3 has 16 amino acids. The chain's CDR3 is CATTLPGLQPNYGYTF. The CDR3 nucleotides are TGTGCCACCACTCTACCGGGACTCCAACCAAACTATGGCTACACCTTC. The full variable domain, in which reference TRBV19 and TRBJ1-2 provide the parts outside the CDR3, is DGGITQSPKYLFRKEGQNVTLSCEQNLNHDAMYWYRQDPGQGLRLIYYSQIVNDFQKGDIAEGYSVSREKKESFPLTVTSAQKNPTAFYLCATTLPGLQPNYGYTFGSGTRLTVV.

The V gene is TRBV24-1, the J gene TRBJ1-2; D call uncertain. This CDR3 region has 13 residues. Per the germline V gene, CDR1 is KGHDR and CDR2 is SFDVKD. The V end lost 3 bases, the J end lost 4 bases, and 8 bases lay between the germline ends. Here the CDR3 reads CATSDGVVYGYTF. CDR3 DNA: TGTGCCACCAGTGATGGAGTAGTCTATGGCTACACCTTC.

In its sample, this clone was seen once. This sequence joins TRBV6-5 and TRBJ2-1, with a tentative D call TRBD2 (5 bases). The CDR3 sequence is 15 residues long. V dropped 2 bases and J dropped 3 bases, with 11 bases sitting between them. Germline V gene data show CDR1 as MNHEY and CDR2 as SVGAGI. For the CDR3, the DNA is TGTGCCAGCAGTTACGAGGGATTAAGCTACAATGAGCAGTTCTTC. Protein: CASSYEGLSYNEQFF.

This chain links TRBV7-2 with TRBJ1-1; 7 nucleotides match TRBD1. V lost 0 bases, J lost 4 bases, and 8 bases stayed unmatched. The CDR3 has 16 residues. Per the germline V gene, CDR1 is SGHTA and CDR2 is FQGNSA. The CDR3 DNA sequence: TGTGCCAGCAGCTTAGCGGAACAGGGGAGAAGCACTGAAGCTTTCTTT. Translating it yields CASSLAEQGRSTEAFF.

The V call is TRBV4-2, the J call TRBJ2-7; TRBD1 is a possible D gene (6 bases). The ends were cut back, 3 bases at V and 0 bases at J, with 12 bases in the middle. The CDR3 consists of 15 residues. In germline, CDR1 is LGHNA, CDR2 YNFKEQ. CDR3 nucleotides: TGTGCCAGCAGCCATCTTGGACAGTCCTCCTACGAGCAGTACTTC. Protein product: CASSHLGQSSYEQYF.

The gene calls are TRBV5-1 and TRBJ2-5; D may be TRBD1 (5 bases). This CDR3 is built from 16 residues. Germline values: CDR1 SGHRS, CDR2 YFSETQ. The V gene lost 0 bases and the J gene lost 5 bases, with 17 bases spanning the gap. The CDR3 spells CASSLGGRQLRETQYF. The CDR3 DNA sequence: TGCGCCAGCAGCTTGGGTGGTCGACAGCTACGTGAGACCCAGTACTTC. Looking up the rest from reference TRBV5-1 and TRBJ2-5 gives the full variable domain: KAGVTQTPRYLIKTRGQQVTLSCSPISGHRSVSWYQQTPGQGLQFLFEYFSETQRNKGNFPGRFSGRQFSNSRSEMNVSTLELGDSALYLCASSLGGRQLRETQYFGPGTRLLVL.

The CDR3 sequence is CSVGGLLNTEAFF. The DNA for the CDR3 is TGCAGCGTGGGGGGACTGTTGAACACTGAAGCTTTCTTT. The chain couples TRBV29-1 to TRBJ1-1, with TRBD1 as a possible D gene (5 bases). Trimming pared 6 bases from V and 0 bases from J, leaving 11 bases between. CDR1 SQVTM and CDR2 ANQGSEA come from the germline V gene. CDR3 size: 13 residues.

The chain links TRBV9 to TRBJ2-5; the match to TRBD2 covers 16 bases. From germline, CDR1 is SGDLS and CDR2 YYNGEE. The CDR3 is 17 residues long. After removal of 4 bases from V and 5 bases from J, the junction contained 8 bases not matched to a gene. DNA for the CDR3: TGTGCCAGCAGCCCCGGGACTAGCGGGGGGGGCGGGGAGACCCAGTACTTC. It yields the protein CASSPGTSGGGGETQYF.

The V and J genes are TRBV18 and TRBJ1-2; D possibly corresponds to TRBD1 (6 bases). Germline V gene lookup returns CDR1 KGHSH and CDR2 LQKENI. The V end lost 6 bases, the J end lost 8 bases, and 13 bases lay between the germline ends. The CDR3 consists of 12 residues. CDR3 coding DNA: TGTGCCAGCTCCGAGGGGGTGGACGGCTACACCTTC. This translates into CASSEGVDGYTF.

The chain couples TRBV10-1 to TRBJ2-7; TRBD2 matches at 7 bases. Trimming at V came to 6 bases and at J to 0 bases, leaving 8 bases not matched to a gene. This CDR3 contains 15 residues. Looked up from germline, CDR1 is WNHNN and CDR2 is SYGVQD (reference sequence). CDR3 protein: CASRGGGALSYEQYF. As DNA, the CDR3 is TGCGCCAGCAGGGGGGGAGGGGCCCTCTCCTACGAGCAGTACTTC.

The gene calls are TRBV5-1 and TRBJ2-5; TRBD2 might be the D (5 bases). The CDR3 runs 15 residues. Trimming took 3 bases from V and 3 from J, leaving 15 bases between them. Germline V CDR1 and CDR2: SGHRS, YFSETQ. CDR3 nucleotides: TGCGCCAGCAGCTCCTCTAGCCCCGGGGAAGAGACCCAGTACTTC. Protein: CASSSSSPGEETQYF.

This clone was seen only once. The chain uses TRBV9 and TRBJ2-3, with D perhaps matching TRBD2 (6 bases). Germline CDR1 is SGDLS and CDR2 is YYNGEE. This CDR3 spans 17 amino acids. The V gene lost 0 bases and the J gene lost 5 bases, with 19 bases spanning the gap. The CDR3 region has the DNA TGTGCCAGCAGCGTAGATTTCTCCTGGGGAGGAGGAGATACGCAGTATTTT. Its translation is CASSVDFSWGGGDTQYF.

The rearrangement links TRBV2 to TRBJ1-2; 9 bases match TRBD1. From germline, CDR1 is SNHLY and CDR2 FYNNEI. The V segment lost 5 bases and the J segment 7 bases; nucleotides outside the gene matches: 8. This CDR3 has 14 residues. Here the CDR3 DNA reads TGTGCCAGCAGTACGGGACAGGGCCAAGGTGGCTACACCTTC. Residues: CASSTGQGQGGYTF.

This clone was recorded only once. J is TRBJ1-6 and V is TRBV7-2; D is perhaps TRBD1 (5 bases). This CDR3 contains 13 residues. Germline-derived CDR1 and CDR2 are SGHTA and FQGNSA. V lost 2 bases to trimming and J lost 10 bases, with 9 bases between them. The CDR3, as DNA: TGTGCCAGCAGCTTAACAGGAGGGTCACCCCTCCACTTT. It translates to CASSLTGGSPLHF.

Here the CDR3 reads CASSQYRVLTGELFF. CDR3 bases: TGTGCCAGCAGTCAGTACAGGGTTTTGACCGGGGAGCTGTTTTTT. The chain combines TRBV28 with TRBJ2-2; D is perhaps TRBD1 (6 bases). The CDR3 extends over 15 amino acids. V dropped 5 bases and J dropped 5 bases, with 15 bases sitting between them. Germline CDR1 is MDHEN and CDR2 is SYDVKM.

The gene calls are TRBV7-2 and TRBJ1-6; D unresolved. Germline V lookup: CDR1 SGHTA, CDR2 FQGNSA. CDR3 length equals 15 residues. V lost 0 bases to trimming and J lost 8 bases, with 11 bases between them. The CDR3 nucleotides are TGTGCCAGCAGCTTAGCTCGGGTAGAGGATTCACCCCTCCACTTT. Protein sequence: CASSLARVEDSPLHF.

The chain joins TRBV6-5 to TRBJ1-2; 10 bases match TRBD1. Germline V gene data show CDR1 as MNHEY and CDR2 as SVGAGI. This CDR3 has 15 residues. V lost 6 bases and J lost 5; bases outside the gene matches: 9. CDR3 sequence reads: CASRPAGDRGYGYTF. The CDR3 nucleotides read TGTGCCAGCAGGCCTGCTGGGGACAGGGGTTATGGCTACACCTTC.

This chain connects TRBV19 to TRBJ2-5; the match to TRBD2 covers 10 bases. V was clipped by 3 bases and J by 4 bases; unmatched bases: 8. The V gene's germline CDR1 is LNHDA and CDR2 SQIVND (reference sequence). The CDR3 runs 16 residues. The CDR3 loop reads CASSMGVAGGRETQYF. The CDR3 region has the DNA TGTGCCAGTAGTATGGGGGTAGCGGGAGGCCGAGAGACCCAGTACTTC.

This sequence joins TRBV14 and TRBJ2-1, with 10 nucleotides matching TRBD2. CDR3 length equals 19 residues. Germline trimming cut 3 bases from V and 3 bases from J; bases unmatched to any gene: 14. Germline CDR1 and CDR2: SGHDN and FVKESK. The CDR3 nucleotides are TGTGCCAGCAGCCATCGACAGGGCGAGCGGGGGGGAAGCTACAATGAGCAGTTCTTC. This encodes CASSHRQGERGGSYNEQFF.

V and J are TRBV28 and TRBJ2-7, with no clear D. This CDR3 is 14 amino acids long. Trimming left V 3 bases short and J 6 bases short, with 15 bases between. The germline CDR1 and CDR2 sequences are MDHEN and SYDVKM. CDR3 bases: TGTGCCAGCAGTTTCACTACCTGGCCTGGCGAGCAGTACTTC. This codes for CASSFTTWPGEQYF.

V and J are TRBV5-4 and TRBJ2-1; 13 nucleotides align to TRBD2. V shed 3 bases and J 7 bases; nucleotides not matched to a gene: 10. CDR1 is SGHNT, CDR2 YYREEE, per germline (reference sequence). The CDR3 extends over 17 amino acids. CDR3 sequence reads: CASSSRTSGSVRNEQFF. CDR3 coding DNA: TGTGCCAGCAGCTCCAGGACTAGCGGGAGCGTACGGAATGAGCAGTTCTTC.